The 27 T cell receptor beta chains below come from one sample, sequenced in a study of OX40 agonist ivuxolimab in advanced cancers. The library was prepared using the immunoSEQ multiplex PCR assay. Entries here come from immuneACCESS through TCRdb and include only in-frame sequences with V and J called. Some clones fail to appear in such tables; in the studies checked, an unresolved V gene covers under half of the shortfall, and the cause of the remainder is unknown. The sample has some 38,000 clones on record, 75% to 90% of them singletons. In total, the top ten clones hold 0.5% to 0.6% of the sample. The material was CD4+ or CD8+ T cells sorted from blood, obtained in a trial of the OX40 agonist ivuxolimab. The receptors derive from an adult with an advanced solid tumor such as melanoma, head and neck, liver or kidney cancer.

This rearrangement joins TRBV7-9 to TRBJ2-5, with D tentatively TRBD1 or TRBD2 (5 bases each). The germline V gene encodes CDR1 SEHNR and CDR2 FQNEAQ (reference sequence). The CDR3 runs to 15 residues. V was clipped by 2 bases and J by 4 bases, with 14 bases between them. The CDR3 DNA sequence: TGTGCCAGCAGCTTAAGGTTGACGGGACGAGAGACCCAGTACTTC. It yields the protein CASSLRLTGRETQYF.

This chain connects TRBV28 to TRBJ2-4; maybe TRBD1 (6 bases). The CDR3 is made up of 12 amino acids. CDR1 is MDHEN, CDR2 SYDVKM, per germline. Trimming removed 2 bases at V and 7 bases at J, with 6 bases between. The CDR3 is CASSLQGNIQYF. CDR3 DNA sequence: TGTGCCAGCAGTTTACAGGGGAACATTCAGTACTTC. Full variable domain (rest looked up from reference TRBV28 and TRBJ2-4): DVKVTQSSRYLVKRTGEKVFLECVQDMDHENMFWYRQDPGLGLRLIYFSYDVKMKEKGDIPEGYSVSREKKERFSLILESASTNQTSMYLCASSLQGNIQYFGAGTRLSVL.

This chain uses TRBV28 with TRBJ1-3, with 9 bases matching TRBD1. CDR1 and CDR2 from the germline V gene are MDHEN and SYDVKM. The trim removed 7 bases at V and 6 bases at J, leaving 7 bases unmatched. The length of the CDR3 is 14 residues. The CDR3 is CASTGTGTLNTIYF. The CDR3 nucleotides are TGTGCCAGCACCGGGACAGGGACCTTAAACACCATATATTTT.

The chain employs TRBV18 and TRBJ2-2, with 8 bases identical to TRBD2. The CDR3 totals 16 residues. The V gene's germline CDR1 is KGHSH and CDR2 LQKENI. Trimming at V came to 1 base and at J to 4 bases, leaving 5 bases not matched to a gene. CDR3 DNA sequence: TGTGCCAGCTCACCACGCGGGGGGCCGATCACCGGGGAGCTGTTTTTT. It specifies CASSPRGGPITGELFF.

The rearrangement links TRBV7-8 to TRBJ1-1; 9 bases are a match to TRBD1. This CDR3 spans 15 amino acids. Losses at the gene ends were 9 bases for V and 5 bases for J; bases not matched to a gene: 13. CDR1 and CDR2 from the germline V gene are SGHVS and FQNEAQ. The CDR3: CASLRGRTGATEAFF. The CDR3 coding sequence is TGTGCCAGTCTCCGGGGACGGACAGGGGCAACTGAAGCTTTCTTT. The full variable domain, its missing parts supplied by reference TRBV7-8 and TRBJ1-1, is GAGVSQSPRYKVAKRGQDVALRCDPISGHVSLFWYQQALGQGPEFLTYFQNEAQLDKSGLPSDRFFAERPEGSVSTLKIQRTQQEDSAVYLCASLRGRTGATEAFFGQGTRLTVV.

CDR3 protein: CASNYRSNQPQHF. In DNA, the CDR3 is TGTGCCAGCAATTACAGGAGCAATCAGCCCCAGCATTTT. The rearrangement links TRBV2 to TRBJ1-5, with TRBD1 as a possible D gene (5 bases). CDR3 size: 13 residues. Germline CDR1 SNHLY, CDR2 FYNNEI. V was shortened by 7 bases and J by 1 base, with 8 bases between the two germline ends.

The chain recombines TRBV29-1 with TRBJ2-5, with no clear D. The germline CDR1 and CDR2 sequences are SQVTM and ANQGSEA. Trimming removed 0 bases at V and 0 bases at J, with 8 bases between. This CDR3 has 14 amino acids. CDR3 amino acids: CSVEDRSYQETQYF. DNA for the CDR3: TGCAGCGTTGAAGATCGCAGTTACCAAGAGACCCAGTACTTC.

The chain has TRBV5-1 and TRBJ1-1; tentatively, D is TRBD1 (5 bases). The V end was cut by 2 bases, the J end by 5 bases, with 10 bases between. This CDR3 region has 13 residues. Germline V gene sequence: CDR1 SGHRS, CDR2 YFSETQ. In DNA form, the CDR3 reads TGCGCCAGCAGCTTCAGCAGGGATACTGAAGCTTTCTTT. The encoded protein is CASSFSRDTEAFF.

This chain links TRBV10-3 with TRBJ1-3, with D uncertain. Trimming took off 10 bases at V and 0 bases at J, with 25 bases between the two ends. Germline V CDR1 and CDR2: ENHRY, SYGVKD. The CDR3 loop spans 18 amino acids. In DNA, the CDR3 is TGTGCCAGCCTGACGCAACTTCTTACCGGGGACTCTGGAAACACCATATATTTT. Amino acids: CASLTQLLTGDSGNTIYF.

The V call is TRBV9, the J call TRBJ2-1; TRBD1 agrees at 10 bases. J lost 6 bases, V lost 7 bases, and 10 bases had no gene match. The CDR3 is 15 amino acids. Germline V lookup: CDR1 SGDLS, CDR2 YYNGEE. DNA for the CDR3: TGTGCCAGCGCCTGGGGGACAGGGGTCGGCAATGAGCAGTTCTTC. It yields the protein CASAWGTGVGNEQFF.

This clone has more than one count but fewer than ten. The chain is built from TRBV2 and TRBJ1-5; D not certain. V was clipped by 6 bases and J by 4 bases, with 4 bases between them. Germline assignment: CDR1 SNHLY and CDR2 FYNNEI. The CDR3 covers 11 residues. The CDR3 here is CASRINQPQHF. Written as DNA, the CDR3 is TGTGCCAGCAGAATAAATCAGCCCCAGCATTTT.

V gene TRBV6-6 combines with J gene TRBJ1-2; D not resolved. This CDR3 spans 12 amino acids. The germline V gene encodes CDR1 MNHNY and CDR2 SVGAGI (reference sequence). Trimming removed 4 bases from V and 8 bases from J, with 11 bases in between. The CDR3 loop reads CASSSSEGGYTF. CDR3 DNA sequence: TGTGCCAGCAGTTCCTCAGAGGGAGGCTACACCTTC.

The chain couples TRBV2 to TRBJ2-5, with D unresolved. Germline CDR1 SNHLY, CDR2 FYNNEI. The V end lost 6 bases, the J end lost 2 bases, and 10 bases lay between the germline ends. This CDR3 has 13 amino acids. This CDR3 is CASSLDWQETQYF. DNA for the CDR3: TGTGCCAGCAGCTTAGACTGGCAAGAGACCCAGTACTTC.

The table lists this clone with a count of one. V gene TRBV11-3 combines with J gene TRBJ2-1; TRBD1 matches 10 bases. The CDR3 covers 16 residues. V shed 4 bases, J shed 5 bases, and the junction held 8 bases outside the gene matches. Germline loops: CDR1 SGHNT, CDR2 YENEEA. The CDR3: CASSSGTGEPNNEQFF. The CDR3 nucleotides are TGTGCCAGCAGCTCGGGGACAGGGGAACCCAACAATGAGCAGTTCTTC.

The CDR3 bases are TGTGCCAGCAGCACTCGGGACAGGGGGCGATTTGGAGCTTTCTTT. Its translation is CASSTRDRGRFGAFF. The J gene is TRBJ1-1, the V gene TRBV7-9, with TRBD1 matching over 12 bases. CDR3 length equals 15 residues. Germline lookup yields CDR1 SEHNR and CDR2 FQNEAQ (reference sequence). V shed 5 bases, J shed 10 bases, and the junction held 11 bases outside the gene matches.

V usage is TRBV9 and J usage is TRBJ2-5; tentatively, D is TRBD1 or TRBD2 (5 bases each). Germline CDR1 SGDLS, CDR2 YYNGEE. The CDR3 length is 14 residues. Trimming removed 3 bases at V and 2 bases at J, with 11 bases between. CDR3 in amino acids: CASSGGTSQETQYF. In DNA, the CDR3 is TGTGCCAGCAGCGGTGGGACGTCGCAAGAGACCCAGTACTTC. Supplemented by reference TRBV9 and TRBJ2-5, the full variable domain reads DSGVTQTPKHLITATGQRVTLRCSPRSGDLSVYWYQQSLDQGLQFLIQYYNGEERAKGNILERFSAQQFPDLHSELNLSSLELGDSALYFCASSGGTSQETQYFGPGTRLLVL.

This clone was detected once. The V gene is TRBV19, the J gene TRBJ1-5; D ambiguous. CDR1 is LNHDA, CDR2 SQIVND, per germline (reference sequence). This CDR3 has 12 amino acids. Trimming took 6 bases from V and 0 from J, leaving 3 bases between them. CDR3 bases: TGTGCCAGTAGCAATAGCAATCAGCCCCAGCATTTT. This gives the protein CASSNSNQPQHF. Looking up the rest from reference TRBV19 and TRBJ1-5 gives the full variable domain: DGGITQSPKYLFRKEGQNVTLSCEQNLNHDAMYWYRQDPGQGLRLIYYSQIVNDFQKGDIAEGYSVSREKKESFPLTVTSAQKNPTAFYLCASSNSNQPQHFGDGTRLSIL.

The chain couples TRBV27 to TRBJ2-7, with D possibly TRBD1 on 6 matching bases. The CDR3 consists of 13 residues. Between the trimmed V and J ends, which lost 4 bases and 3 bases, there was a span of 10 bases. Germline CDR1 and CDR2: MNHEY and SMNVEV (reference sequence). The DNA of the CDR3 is TGTGCCAGCAGTTCTGGGGGCCTCTACGAGCAGTACTTC. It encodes CASSSGGLYEQYF.

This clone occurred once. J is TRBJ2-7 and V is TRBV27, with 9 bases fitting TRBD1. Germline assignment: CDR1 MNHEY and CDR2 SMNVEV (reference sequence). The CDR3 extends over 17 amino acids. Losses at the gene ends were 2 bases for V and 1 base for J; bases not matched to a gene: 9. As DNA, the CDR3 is TGTGCCAGCAGTTTAAGGGCCCCCGGACAGGGGTCCTACGAGCAGTACTTC. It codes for CASSLRAPGQGSYEQYF.

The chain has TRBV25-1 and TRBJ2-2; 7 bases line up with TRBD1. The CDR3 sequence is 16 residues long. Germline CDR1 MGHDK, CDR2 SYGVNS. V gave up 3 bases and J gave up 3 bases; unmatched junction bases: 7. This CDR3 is CASSDNRGWDTGELFF. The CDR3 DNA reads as TGTGCCAGCAGTGACAACAGGGGATGGGACACCGGGGAGCTGTTTTTT.

The CDR3 protein is CASSPRLWSNEKLFF. CDR3 coding DNA: TGTGCCAGCAGTCCACGACTTTGGTCTAATGAAAAACTGTTTTTT. The rearrangement joins TRBV25-1 to TRBJ1-4; D is undetermined. This CDR3 comprises 15 residues. V was cut by 5 bases and J by 3 bases, with 13 bases left in between. Germline V CDR1 and CDR2: MGHDK, SYGVNS.

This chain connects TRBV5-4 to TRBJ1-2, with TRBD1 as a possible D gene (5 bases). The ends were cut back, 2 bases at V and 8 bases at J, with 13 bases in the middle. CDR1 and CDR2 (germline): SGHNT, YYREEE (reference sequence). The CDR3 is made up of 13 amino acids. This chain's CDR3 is CASSFRETPGYTF. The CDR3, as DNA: TGTGCCAGCAGCTTCAGGGAGACTCCAGGCTACACCTTC.

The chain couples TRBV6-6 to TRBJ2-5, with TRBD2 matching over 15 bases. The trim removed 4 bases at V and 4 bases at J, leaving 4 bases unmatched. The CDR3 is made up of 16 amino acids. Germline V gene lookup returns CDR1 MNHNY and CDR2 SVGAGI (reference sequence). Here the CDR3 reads CASSWTSGGARETQYF. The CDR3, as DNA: TGTGCCAGCAGTTGGACTAGCGGGGGGGCCCGAGAGACCCAGTACTTC.

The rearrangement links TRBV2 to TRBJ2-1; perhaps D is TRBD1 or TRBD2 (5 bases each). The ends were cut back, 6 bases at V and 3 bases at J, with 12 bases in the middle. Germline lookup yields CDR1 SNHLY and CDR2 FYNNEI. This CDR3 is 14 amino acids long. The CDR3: CASRGGGIYNEQFF. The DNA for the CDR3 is TGTGCCAGCAGGGGTGGGGGTATCTACAATGAGCAGTTCTTC.

CDR3 protein: CASSPGTEAYEQYF. CDR3 DNA sequence: TGTGCCAGCTCACCAGGGACGGAGGCCTACGAGCAGTACTTC. The V gene is TRBV18, the J gene TRBJ2-7; D assignment may be TRBD1 or TRBD2 (5 bases each). V dropped 2 bases and J dropped 2 bases, with 10 bases sitting between them. The CDR3 consists of 14 residues. The germline V gene encodes CDR1 KGHSH and CDR2 LQKENI.

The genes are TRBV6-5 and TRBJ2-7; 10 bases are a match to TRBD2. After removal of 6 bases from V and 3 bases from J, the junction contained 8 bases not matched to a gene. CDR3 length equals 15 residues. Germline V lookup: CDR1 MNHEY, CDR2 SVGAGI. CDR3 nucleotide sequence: TGTGCCAGCAGGCGTGGACTAGCGGCGAACTACGAGCAGTACTTC. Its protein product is CASRRGLAANYEQYF.

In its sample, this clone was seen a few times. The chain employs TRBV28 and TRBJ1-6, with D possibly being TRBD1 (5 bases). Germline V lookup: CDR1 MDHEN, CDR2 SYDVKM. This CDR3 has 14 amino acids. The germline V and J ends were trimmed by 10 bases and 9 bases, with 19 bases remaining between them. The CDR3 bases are TGTGCCATCCAGACCGGGACGCTTTTTTCACCCCTCCACTTT. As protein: CAIQTGTLFSPLHF. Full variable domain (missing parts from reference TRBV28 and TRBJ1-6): DVKVTQSSRYLVKRTGEKVFLECVQDMDHENMFWYRQDPGLGLRLIYFSYDVKMKEKGDIPEGYSVSREKKERFSLILESASTNQTSMYLCAIQTGTLFSPLHFGNGTRLTVT.